This T cell receptor (beta chain) was captured by sequencing in a study of Tregs in tolerant kidney transplant recipients. For the study at large: Related graft donors supplied nonmyeloablative bone marrow transplants, and mixed chimerism was transient.

Unstimulated regulatory T cells (CD4+CD25+CD127-), CD4+CD25- non-regulatory cells, CD4 and CD8 cells were FACS-sorted from thawed PBMCs. Trimming took 4 bases from V and 9 from J; bases not matched to a gene: 11. CDR3 length equals 15 residues. Germline-derived CDR1 and CDR2 are SEHNR and FQNEAQ (reference sequence). The data were produced by immunoSEQ multiplex PCR, yet TCRdb's version contains in-frame clones alone and is incomplete. The ten top clones account for about 8%, within a sample of approximately 31,000 clones. With respect to this clone: No antigen is known for it. The read falls 3 residues short of the CDR3 end, and the missing part is taken from the germline J gene. The same CDR3 arises from other DNA sequences in this sample as well.

Study-wide results and limits: Findings come from small patient numbers and require larger validation.

This sequence was found in a human donor who received a combined kidney and bone marrow transplant. The sample was CD8+ T cells from blood, taken before the transplant. V is TRBV7-9 and J is TRBJ2-1, with 8 positions matching TRBD2. The CDR3 bases that were read are TGTGCCAGCAGCTCAACACTGGAGGCGGGGGGTGAG. It yields the protein CASSSTLEAGGE. The whole CDR3 sequence reads CASSSTLEAGGEQFF. Using reference TRBV7-9 and TRBJ2-1 for the parts outside the CDR3, the full variable domain is DTGVSQNPRHKITKRGQNVTFRCDPISEHNRLYWYRQTLGQGPEFLTYFQNEAQLEKSRLLSDRFSAERPKGSFSTLEIQRTEQGDSAMYLCASSSTLEAGGEQFFGPGTRLTVL.